The rows below give T cell receptor beta chains drawn from one sample of a study of T-cell reconstitution after alpha-beta-depleted transplantation in children. TCRdb ran MiXCR on the PCR reads and lists one entry per CDR3 protein. Of approximately 200,000 distinct CDR3 sequences in the sample, more than 12% were seen once. The source material was PBMCs from the stem cell graft donor, sampled from the stem cell graft. These receptors came from a human donor who donated a stem cell graft to a child with acute lymphoblastic leukemia. Each CDR3 is given with its conserved first and last residue. A D gene is named only where the DNA matches it firmly. A row's size may be missing; if present it is once, few, many or a size class.

clone_size	v_call	d_call	cdr3_length	j_call	cdr3_nt	cdr3_aa
many	TRBV6-6	-	13	TRBJ1-2	TGTGCCAGCCGCCCTGGTCTGAACTATGGCTACACCTTC	CASRPGLNYGYTF
many	TRBV5-1	TRBD2	17	TRBJ2-1	TGCGCCAGCAGCTTTCTCATGACTAGCGGGAGTATAGATGAGCAGTTCTTC	CASSFLMTSGSIDEQFF
many	TRBV5-1	TRBD1	16	TRBJ2-1	TGCGCCAGCAGCTTGGGTCGGGACAGGGTTGCTCATGAGCAGTTCTTC	CASSLGRDRVAHEQFF
many	TRBV29-1	TRBD2	13	TRBJ2-5	TGCAGCGTAGGGACTAGCGGGAAAGAGACCCAGTACTTC	CSVGTSGKETQYF
many	TRBV7-9	-	14	TRBJ2-3	TGTGCCAGCAGCTCAAACACCGGCATGGATACGCAGTATTTT	CASSSNTGMDTQYF
many	TRBV5-1	TRBD1	16	TRBJ1-1	TGCGCCAGCAGCTCAAGGACAGGGACAATGAACACTGAAGCTTTCTTT	CASSSRTGTMNTEAFF
many	TRBV5-1	TRBD1	15	TRBJ1-2	TGCGCCAGCAGCTTGGCGGGACAGGACTCCTATGGCTACACCTTC	CASSLAGQDSYGYTF
many	TRBV27	-	13	TRBJ1-1	TGTGCCAGCAGTAAATTAGGGGAAACTGAAGCTTTCTTT	CASSKLGETEAFF
-	TRBV3-1	-	15	TRBJ2-3	TGTGCCAGCAGCCAGCTTCCCGGGCGTGTAGATACGCAGTATTTT	CASSQLPGRVDTQYF
few	TRBV7-6	-	18	TRBJ2-6	TGTGCCAGCAGCTTCGTAGCAGGGCCTTCTTCTGGGGCCAACGTCCTGACTTTC	CASSFVAGPSSGANVLTF
many	TRBV4-1	TRBD2	16	TRBJ2-3	TGCGCCAGCAGCCAGCCCCTAGCGGGAAGTACAGATACGCAGTATTTT	CASSQPLAGSTDTQYF
-	TRBV4-2	-	13	TRBJ1-2	TGTGCCAGCAGCCGGCAGGGATCTTATGGCGACACCTTC	CASSRQGSYGDTF
many	TRBV10-2	-	11	TRBJ2-3	TGCGCCAGCAGTGAGGGAGATACGCAGTATTTT	CASSEGDTQYF
many	TRBV5-1	-	16	TRBJ1-1	TGCGCCAGCAGCGCCCGTCAAGGGACTTTGAACACTGAAGCTTTCTTT	CASSARQGTLNTEAFF
many	TRBV5-1	-	14	TRBJ1-1	TGCGCCAGCAGCTTGTTCAGCTTGAACACTGAAGCTTTCTTT	CASSLFSLNTEAFF
many	TRBV5-1	TRBD2	14	TRBJ2-1	TGCGCCAGCAGCGTGCGGGAGGGCCTAGGAGAGCAGTTCTTC	CASSVREGLGEQFF
once	TRBV2	TRBD2	15	TRBJ2-7	TGTGCCAGCAGTGAGCTAGCGGGAGGGCCGGACGAGCAGTACTTC	CASSELAGGPDEQYF
many	TRBV7-9	TRBD2	15	TRBJ2-3	TGTGCCAGCAGCCTTCAGCGGGGGCGCACAGATACGCAGTATTTT	CASSLQRGRTDTQYF
-	TRBV18	-	14	TRBJ2-5	TGTGCCAGCTCACCACCGGGATCATCAGGGACCCAGTACTTC	CASSPPGSSGTQYF
many	TRBV7-8	-	13	TRBJ1-5	TGTGCCAGCAGCGGGGACGCTAATCAGCCCCAGCATTTT	CASSGDANQPQHF
many	TRBV20-1	-	10	TRBJ2-1	TGCAGTGCTAGAGGGCTTGAGCAGTTCTTC	CSARGLEQFF
many	TRBV6-5	-	11	TRBJ2-7	TGTGCCGGCAATGCCAGGAACGAGCAGTACTTC	CAGNARNEQYF
few	TRBV5-1	-	15	TRBJ2-2	TGCGCCAGCAGCTACATAGGGAAGGACACCGGGGAGCTGTTTTTT	CASSYIGKDTGELFF
many	TRBV2	-	16	TRBJ2-3	TGTGCCAGCCCAGAGAGAGGGGGTTCCGGGATAGATACGCAGTATTTT	CASPERGGSGIDTQYF
many	TRBV20-1	-	13	TRBJ2-7	TGCAGTGCTAGAGATGCGAGCTCCTACGAGCAGTACTTC	CSARDASSYEQYF
many	TRBV25-1	TRBD1	16	TRBJ1-2	TGTGCCAGCAGTTCAAGGCGACAGGGTCGGTTCTATGGCTACACCTTC	CASSSRRQGRFYGYTF
many	TRBV29-1	-	13	TRBJ2-4	TGCAGCGTCCCCGATCCGTGGGGAAACATTCAGTACTTC	CSVPDPWGNIQYF
many	TRBV20-1	TRBD2	15	TRBJ2-5	TGCAGTGCTAGAGATCTCCTAGCGGGCACGGAGACCCAGTACTTC	CSARDLLAGTETQYF
many	TRBV20-1	-	13	TRBJ1-1	TGCAGTGCTAGAGATCGGAGGTTAACTGAAGCTTTCTTT	CSARDRRLTEAFF
many	TRBV7-9	-	14	TRBJ2-7	TGTGCCAGCAGCTTAGAAGCCCGCACCTACGAGCAGTACTTC	CASSLEARTYEQYF
many	TRBV5-1	-	13	TRBJ1-2	TGCGCCAGCAGCCCCCTCGGGGGCCATGGCTACACCTTC	CASSPLGGHGYTF
many	TRBV7-9	-	13	TRBJ1-1	TGTGCCAGCAGCTTAGTCAAGGCTCCTGAAGCTTTCTTT	CASSLVKAPEAFF
-	TRBV4-2	-	18	TRBJ1-6	TGTGCCAGCAGCCAAGATAGGAGCTGGAGCCCCTATAATTCACCCCTCCACTTT	CASSQDRSWSPYNSPLHF
many	TRBV30	TRBD2	12	TRBJ2-7	TGTGCCTCGAGCGGGAGCTCCTACGAGCAGTACTTC	CASSGSSYEQYF
-	TRBV7-2	TRBD1	14	TRBJ2-5	TGTGCCAGCAGCTCCCAGACAGGGGAGGAGACCCAGTACTTC	CASSSQTGEETQYF
-	TRBV13	TRBD2	14	TRBJ2-7	TGTGCCAGCAGCGAGACTAGCGGGCTCTACGAGCAGTACTTC	CASSETSGLYEQYF
-	TRBV24-1	TRBD2	16	TRBJ2-1	TGTGCCACCAGTGATCCTAGCGGGAGGGCCATGTATGAGCAGTTCTTC	CATSDPSGRAMYEQFF
many	TRBV20-1	-	15	TRBJ2-3	TGCAGTGCTAGTAAGTGGCCGGCTAGCACAGATACGCAGTATTTT	CSASKWPASTDTQYF
-	TRBV5-1	-	16	TRBJ2-3	TGCGCCAGCAGCTCACACTCTAGGGGTGGCACAGATACGCAGTATTTT	CASSSHSRGGTDTQYF
many	TRBV12-3/TRBV12-4	TRBD1	13	TRBJ2-7	TGTGCCAGCCAAGGACAGGAGTCCTACGAGCAGTACTTC	CASQGQESYEQYF
-	TRBV20-1	TRBD2	14	TRBJ2-3	TGCAGTGCTCGGACTAGCGGGAAAACAGATACGCAGTATTTT	CSARTSGKTDTQYF
many	TRBV5-1	-	14	TRBJ2-7	TGCGCCAGCAGCTTAATACAGGCCGGGTACGAGCAGTACTTC	CASSLIQAGYEQYF
many	TRBV7-9	-	13	TRBJ2-3	TGTGCCAGCAGCTTAGACGAGGCGGATACGCAGTATTTT	CASSLDEADTQYF
many	TRBV5-1	-	15	TRBJ1-1	TGCGCCAGCAGCCCCCGGGCGGGAATGGGGACTGAAGCTTTCTTT	CASSPRAGMGTEAFF
many	TRBV12-3/TRBV12-4	-	14	TRBJ1-1	TGTGCCAGCAGTCCCCACCAGGAGAACACTGAAGCTTTCTTT	CASSPHQENTEAFF
-	TRBV29-1	-	15	TRBJ2-4	TGCAGCGTTGAAGGCGGACGGCCGCCCAGAAAACTTCAGTACTTC	CSVEGGRPPRKLQYF
-	TRBV5-1	-	14	TRBJ2-7	TGCGCCAGCAGTTCGGGACTGAACTCCTACGAGCAGTACTTC	CASSSGLNSYEQYF